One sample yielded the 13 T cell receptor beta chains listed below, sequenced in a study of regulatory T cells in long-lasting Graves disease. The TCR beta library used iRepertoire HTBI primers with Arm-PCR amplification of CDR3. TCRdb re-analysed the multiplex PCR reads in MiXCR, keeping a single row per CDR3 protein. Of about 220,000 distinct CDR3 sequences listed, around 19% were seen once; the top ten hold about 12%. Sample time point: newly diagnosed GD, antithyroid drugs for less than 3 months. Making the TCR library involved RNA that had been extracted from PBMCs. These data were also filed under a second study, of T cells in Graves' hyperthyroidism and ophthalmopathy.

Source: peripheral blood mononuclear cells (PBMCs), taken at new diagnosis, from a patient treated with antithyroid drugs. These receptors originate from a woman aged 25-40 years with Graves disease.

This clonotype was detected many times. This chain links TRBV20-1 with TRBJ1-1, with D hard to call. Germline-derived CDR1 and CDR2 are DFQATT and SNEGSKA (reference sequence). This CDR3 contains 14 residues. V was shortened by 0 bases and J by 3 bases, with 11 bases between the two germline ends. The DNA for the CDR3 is TGCAGTGCTAGAGAGGGATTCGGGTACACTGAAGCTTTCTTT. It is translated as CSAREGFGYTEAFF.

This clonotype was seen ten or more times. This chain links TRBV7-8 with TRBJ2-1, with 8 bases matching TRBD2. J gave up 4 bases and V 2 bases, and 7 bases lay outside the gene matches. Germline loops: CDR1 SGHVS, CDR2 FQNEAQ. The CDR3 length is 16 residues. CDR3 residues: CASSLTASGGYNEQFF. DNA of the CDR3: TGTGCCAGCAGCTTAACTGCGAGCGGGGGATACAATGAGCAGTTCTTC.

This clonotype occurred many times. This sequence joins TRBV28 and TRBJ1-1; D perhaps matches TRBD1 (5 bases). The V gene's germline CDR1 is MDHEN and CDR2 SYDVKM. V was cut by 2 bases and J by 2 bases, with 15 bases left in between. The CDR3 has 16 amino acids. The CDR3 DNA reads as TGTGCCAGCAGTTTAGGGAGACAGTTCCACAACACTGAAGCTTTCTTT. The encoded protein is CASSLGRQFHNTEAFF. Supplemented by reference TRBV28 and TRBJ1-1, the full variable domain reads DVKVTQSSRYLVKRTGEKVFLECVQDMDHENMFWYRQDPGLGLRLIYFSYDVKMKEKGDIPEGYSVSREKKERFSLILESASTNQTSMYLCASSLGRQFHNTEAFFGQGTRLTVV.

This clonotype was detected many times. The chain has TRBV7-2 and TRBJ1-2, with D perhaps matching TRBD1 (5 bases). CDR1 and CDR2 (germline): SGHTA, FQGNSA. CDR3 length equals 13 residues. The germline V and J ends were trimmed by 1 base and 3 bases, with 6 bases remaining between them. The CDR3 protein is CASSLGGHYGYTF. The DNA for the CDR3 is TGTGCCAGCAGCTTAGGGGGACACTATGGCTACACCTTC.

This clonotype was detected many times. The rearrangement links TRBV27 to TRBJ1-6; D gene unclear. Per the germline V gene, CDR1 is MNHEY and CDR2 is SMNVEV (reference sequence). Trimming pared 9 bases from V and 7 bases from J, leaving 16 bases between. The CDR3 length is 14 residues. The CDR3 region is CASVSLGFNSPLHF. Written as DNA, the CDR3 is TGTGCCAGTGTCTCTTTAGGTTTCAATTCACCCCTCCACTTT.

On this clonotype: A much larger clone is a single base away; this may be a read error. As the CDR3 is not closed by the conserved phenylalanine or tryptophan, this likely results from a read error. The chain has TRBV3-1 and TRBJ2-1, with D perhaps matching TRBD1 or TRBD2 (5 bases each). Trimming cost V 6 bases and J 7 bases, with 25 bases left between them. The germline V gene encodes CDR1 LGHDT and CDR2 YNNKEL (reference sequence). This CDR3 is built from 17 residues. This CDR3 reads CASSTTNRDAGENEQFY. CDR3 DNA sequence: TGTGCCAGCAGTACAACCAACCGGGACGCTGGGGAGAATGAGCAGTTCTAC.

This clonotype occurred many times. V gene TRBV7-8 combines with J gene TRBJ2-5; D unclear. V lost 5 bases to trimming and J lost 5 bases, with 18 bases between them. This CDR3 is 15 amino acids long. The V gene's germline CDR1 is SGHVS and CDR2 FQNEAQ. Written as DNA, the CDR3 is TGTGCCAGCAGCCCGGAGCAAGGGTTAAAGGAGACCCAGTACTTC. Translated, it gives CASSPEQGLKETQYF.

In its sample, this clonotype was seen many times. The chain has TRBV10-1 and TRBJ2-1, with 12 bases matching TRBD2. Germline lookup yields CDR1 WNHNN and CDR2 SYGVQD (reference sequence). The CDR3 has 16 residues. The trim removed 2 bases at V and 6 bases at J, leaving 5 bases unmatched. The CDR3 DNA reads TGCGCCAGCAGTGAGGGGACTAGCGGGCTGGGCAATGAGCAGTTCTTC. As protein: CASSEGTSGLGNEQFF.

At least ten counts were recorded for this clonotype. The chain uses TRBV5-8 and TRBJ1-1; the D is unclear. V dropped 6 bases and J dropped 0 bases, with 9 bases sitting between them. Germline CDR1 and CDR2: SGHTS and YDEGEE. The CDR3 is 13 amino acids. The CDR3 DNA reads TGTGCCAGCAAAGGGATTATGAACACTGAAGCTTTCTTT. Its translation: CASKGIMNTEAFF. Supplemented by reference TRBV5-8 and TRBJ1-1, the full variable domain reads EAGVTQSPTHLIKTRGQQATLRCSPISGHTSVYWYQQALGLGLQFLLWYDEGEERNRGNFPPRFSGRQFPNYSSELNVNALELEDSALYLCASKGIMNTEAFFGQGTRLTVV.

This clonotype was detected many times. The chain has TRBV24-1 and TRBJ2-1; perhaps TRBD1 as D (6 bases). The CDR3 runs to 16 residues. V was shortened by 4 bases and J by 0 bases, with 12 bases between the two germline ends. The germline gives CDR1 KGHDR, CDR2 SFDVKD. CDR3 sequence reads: CATSDPQGSSYNEQFF. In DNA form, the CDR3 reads TGTGCCACCAGTGACCCACAGGGCAGCTCCTACAATGAGCAGTTCTTC.

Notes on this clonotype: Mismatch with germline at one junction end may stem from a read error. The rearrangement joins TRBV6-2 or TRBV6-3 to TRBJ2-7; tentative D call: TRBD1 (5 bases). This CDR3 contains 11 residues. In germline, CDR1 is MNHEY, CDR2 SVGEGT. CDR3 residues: CASTGAYEQCF. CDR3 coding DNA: TGTGCCAGCACTGGGGCGTACGAGCAGTGCTTC.

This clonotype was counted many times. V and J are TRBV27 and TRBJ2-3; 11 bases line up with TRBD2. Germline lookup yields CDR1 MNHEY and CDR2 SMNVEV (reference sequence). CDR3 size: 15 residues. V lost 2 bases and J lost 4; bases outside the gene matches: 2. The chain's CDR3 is CASSLGSGRADTQYF. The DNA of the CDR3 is TGTGCCAGCAGTTTAGGTAGCGGGAGGGCAGATACGCAGTATTTT.

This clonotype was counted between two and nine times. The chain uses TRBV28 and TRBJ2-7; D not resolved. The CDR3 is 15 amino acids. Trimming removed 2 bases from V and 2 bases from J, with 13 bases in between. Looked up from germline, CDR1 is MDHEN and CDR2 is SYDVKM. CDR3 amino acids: CASSLAGESPYEQYF. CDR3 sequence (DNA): TGTGCCAGCAGTTTAGCCGGTGAGAGCCCCTACGAGCAGTACTTC.